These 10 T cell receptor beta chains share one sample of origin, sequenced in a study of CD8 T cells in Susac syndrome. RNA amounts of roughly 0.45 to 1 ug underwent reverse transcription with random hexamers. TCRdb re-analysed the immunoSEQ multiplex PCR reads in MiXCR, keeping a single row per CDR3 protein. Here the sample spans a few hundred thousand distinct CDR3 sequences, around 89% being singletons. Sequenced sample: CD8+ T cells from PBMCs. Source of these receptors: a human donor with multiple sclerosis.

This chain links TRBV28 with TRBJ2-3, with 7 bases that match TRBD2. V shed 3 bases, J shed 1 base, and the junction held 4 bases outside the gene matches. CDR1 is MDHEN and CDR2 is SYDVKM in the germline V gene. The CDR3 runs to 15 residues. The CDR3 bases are TGTGCCAGCAGTTTGCCTAGCGGAGGCACAGATACGCAGTATTTT. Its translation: CASSLPSGGTDTQYF.

The CDR3 DNA reads as TGTGCCAGCAGCTTGCTCCCTAGCGCCGGGGAGCTGTTTTTT. Protein: CASSLLPSAGELFF. V usage is TRBV5-6 and J usage is TRBJ2-2, with a possible D match to TRBD2 (6 bases). V lost 1 base and J 6 bases, leaving 10 bases between the germline ends. This CDR3 region has 14 residues. The germline V gene encodes CDR1 SGHDT and CDR2 YYEEEE.

The CDR3 DNA sequence: TGCAGCGTTGAGGACCCTCTGAGGTGGACTAGCGTAGAAGGAGAGACCCAGTACTTC. Residues: CSVEDPLRWTSVEGETQYF. V is TRBV29-1 and J is TRBJ2-5, with 9 bases identical to TRBD2. Germline loops: CDR1 SQVTM, CDR2 ANQGSEA. V shed 3 bases, J shed 4 bases, and the junction held 21 bases outside the gene matches. This CDR3 region has 19 residues. The full variable domain, in which reference TRBV29-1 and TRBJ2-5 provide the parts outside the CDR3, is SAVISQKPSRDICQRGTSLTIQCQVDSQVTMMFWYRQQPGQSLTLIATANQGSEATYESGFVIDKFPISRPNLTFSTLTVSNMSPEDSSIYLCSVEDPLRWTSVEGETQYFGPGTRLLVL.

The DNA for the CDR3 is TGCGCCAGCAGCCAGGTTCAGCCGGGACAGGGGCATTCACCCCTCCACTTT. It codes for CASSQVQPGQGHSPLHF. The chain uses TRBV4-3 and TRBJ1-6; TRBD1 matches 10 bases. The CDR3 is 17 residues long. The J segment lost 8 bases and the V segment lost 3 bases, leaving 10 bases of the junction unmatched. CDR1 LGHNA and CDR2 YSLEER come from the germline V gene.

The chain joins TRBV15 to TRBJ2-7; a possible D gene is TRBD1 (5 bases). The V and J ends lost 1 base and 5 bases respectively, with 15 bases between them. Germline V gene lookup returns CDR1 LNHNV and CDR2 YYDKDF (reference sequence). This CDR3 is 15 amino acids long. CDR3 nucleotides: TGTGCCACCAGCAGAGTGGGGCTACAGTCCGACGAGCAGTACTTC. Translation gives CATSRVGLQSDEQYF.

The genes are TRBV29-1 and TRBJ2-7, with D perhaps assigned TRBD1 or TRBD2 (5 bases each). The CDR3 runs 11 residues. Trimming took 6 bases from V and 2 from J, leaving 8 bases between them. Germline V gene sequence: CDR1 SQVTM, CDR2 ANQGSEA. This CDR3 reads CSVGTPYEQYF. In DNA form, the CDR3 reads TGCAGCGTCGGGACGCCCTACGAGCAGTACTTC.

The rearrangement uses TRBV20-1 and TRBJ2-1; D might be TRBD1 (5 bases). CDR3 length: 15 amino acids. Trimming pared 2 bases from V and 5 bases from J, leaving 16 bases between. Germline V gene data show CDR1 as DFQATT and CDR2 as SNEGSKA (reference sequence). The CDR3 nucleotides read TGCAGTGCTAGATCTCTGGGGCTGACGAACAATGAGCAGTTCTTC. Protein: CSARSLGLTNNEQFF.

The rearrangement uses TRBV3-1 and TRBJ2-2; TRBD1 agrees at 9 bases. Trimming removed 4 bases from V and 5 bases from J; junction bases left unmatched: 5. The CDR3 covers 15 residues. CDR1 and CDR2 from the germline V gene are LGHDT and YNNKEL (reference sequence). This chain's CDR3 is CASSRGQGSTGELFF. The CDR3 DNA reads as TGTGCCAGCAGCCGCGGACAGGGGAGTACCGGGGAGCTGTTTTTT.

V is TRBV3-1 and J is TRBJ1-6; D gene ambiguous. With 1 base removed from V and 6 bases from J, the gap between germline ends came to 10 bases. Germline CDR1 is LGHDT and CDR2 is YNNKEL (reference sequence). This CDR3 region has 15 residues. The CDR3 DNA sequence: TGTGCCAGCAGCCAAGTGGCAGACCGTAATTCACCCCTCCACTTT. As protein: CASSQVADRNSPLHF.

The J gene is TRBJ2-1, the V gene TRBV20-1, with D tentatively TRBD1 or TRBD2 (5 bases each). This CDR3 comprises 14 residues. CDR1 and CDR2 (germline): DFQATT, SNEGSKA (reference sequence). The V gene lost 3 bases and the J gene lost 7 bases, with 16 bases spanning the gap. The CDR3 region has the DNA TGCAGTGCTAGCGATTCCCGGGACCTAAATGAGCAGTTCTTC. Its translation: CSASDSRDLNEQFF.